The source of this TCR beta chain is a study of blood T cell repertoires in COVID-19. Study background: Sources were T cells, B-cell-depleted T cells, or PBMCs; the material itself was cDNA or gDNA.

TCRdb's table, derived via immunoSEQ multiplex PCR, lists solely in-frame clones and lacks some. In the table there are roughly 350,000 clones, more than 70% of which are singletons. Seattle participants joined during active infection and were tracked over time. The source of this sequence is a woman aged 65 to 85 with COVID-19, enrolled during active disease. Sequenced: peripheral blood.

In DNA form, the CDR3 reads TGTGCCAGCAGGACCCTCTCCGGGGAGACCCAGTACTTC. Translation: CASRTLSGETQYF. The chain is built from TRBV27 and TRBJ2-5; no clear D gene. CDR3 length: 13 residues. The germline gives CDR1 MNHEY, CDR2 SMNVEV (reference sequence). The V end lost 6 bases, the J end lost 5 bases, and 13 bases lay between the germline ends.